The T cell receptor (beta chain) described here comes from a study of Ad26.COV2.S vaccination and SARS-CoV-2 variants (dated by TCRdb to the early 2020s). As for the study more broadly: Donors in the vaccine arm were drawn from COV1001, a multicentre, randomized, double-blind, placebo-controlled phase I-IIa trial testing Ad26.COV2.S in healthy adults. Participants in the trial were split at random into five groups of five each, receiving low-dose or high-dose Ad26.COV2.S once or twice, or else placebo on both occasions. TCRbeta repertoire sequencing was used to assess the specificity and breadth of SARS-CoV-2-reactive T cell receptors after Ad26.COV2.S vaccination. Ad26.COV2.S was administered intramuscularly at a dose of 5x10^10 or 1x10^11 viral particles, either as one shot or as two shots given 56 days apart. Investigators did not know the trial group allocation while performing experiments and assessing outcomes. The TCR-sequenced set comprised around 32 samples: around 20 Ad26.COV2.S vaccine recipients, 5 placebo recipients and 8 SARS-CoV-2 convalescent individuals.

Details on this clone: Its antigen remains unidentified. Base qualities were left out, and no much larger clone turns up one base away.

Overall results and qualifications from the work: Compared with placebo recipients, Ad26.COV2.S recipients showed higher spike-specific TCR breadth (P = 0.0014). Comparable non-spike TCR breadth was observed between vaccine and placebo recipients, consistent with only spike being contained in the vaccine. The authors noted that the TCR breadth and depth analyses may have underestimated total T cell responses. After vaccination, substantial breadth of spike-specific CD8+ and CD4+ T cell responses was reported. Comparing responses between vaccine doses or regimens was not something the study was powered to do.

CDR3 length: 14 amino acids, cysteine to phenylalanine. Only CDR3 DNA remains: 42 bases, in frame from the first base. CDR1 and CDR2, looked up from the germline V gene (reference sequence), are LNHNV and YYDKDF. The V and J ends are trimmed by 0 bases and 8 bases, leaving 13 bases between them. TCRbeta CDR3 regions were sequenced with the immunoSEQ Assay. After extraction, genomic DNA underwent amplification by bias-controlled multiplex PCR, followed by high-throughput sequencing. The source study handled its data this way. To quantify the absolute abundance of every unique TCRbeta CDR3 region, sequences were collapsed and filtered. T cell fraction was estimated by normalizing TCRbeta template counts to usable DNA, with usable DNA measured through amplification of reference genes found in all nucleated cells. Repertoire TCRs were annotated as SARS-CoV-2-specific when V gene, CDR3 amino acid sequence and J gene were exactly matched to a known reactive TCR set. The reference SARS-CoV-2 TCR set came from MIRA and was filtered for enrichment in COVID-19-positive ImmuneCODE repertoires, removing public or cross-reactive TCRs. Based on the MIRA antigens, annotated TCRs were further analysed at the level of specific ORF or position within ORF. Breadth was defined as the number of annotated unique rearrangements divided by the total number of unique productive rearrangements, and depth was defined as the summed frequency of the annotated unique rearrangements. Group comparisons of TCR breadth used two-sided Wilcoxon rank-sum tests. Here the immuneACCESS table is served through TCRdb, limited to in-frame sequences with V and J called. Missing clones are a known gap in these copies; in checked studies unresolved V genes cover under half, and the rest lacks a known reason. Clone size and the V and J calls come from that table; the DNA yielded D and trimming. Within this sample are about 680,000 clones, with around 92% of them counted one time only. In total, the top ten clones hold approximately 1.5% of the sample.

In the paper's terms, the treatment or condition label means: 15 to 20 received Ad26.COV2.S at low or high dose, single or two shots; several received placebo; per-sample allocation not given. Repertoires of vaccine and placebo recipients were sequenced from samples collected on day 63 after the first injection. In Cohort 1b, 20 to 25 adults aged 18-55 years were enrolled at a single site in Boston, USA, between 29 July and 7 August 2020. Ad26.COV2.S consisted of a replication-incompetent adenovirus type 26 vector by which a prefusion-stabilized SARS-CoV-2 spike protein from the original Wuhan strain was expressed.

The rearranged segments are TRBV15 and TRBJ1-2; no D gene can be assigned with confidence. The receptor was derived from a person between 18 and 59 years old who received the Ad26.COV2.S COVID-19 vaccine or a placebo. Sequenced material: peripheral blood, taken in a trial of Ad26.COV2.S vaccine versus placebo. The CDR3 protein is CATSRDLGPPGYTF. The DNA reads TGTGCCACCAGCAGAGATTTAGGACCACCAGGCTACACCTTC.